This is a list of T cell receptor beta chains from one sample in a study of T cell repertoires in cytomegalovirus infection. TCRdb reprocessed the reads with MiXCR, giving one entry per CDR3 protein. The sample yields around 350,000 distinct CDR3 sequences, over 15% seen once. Sequenced input: PBMCs. These receptors all stem from a human donor in good health (CMV status not recorded). Some clones in this sample may be carry-over from other donors' samples. CDR3s include the opening cysteine and the closing phenylalanine or tryptophan. D genes are given only for firm matches. Clone size is not always given. Where it is, it says once, few, many or a class for expanded clones.

CDR3 length	V gene	D gene	clone size	J gene	CDR3 protein	CDR3 DNA
13	TRBV29-1	NA	few	TRBJ2-7	CSVEGGRTYEQYF	TGCAGCGTTGAAGGTGGCAGGACCTACGAGCAGTACTTC
13	TRBV10-3	NA	NA	TRBJ1-2	CAITAGPNYGYTF	TGTGCCATCACCGCGGGACCGAACTATGGCTACACCTTC
13	TRBV7-2	NA	many	TRBJ1-2	CASSLVAGVGYTF	TGTGCCAGCAGCTTAGTTGCGGGCGTGGGCTACACCTTC
14	TRBV11-2	NA	NA	TRBJ1-2	CASSPLRDGDGYTF	TGTGCCAGCAGCCCCCTCCGGGACGGTGATGGCTACACCTTC
14	TRBV24-1	NA	few	TRBJ2-3	CATSDFRGTDTQYF	TGTGCCACCAGTGATTTCCGCGGAACAGATACGCAGTATTTT
15	TRBV6-1	TRBD1	many	TRBJ1-1	CASSSRTGAVTEAFF	TGTGCCAGCAGTTCCCGGACAGGCGCGGTCACTGAAGCTTTCTTT
15	TRBV4-3	NA	many	TRBJ2-7	CASSQLQGKDYEQYF	TGCGCCAGCAGCCAACTACAGGGTAAAGACTACGAGCAGTACTTC
11	TRBV2	NA	NA	TRBJ2-1	CASKQSDEQFF	TGTGCCAGCAAGCAATCCGATGAGCAGTTCTTC
15	TRBV7-2	NA	many	TRBJ2-1	CASSGPGPRPNEQFF	TGTGCCAGCAGCGGCCCGGGGCCCCGCCCCAATGAGCAGTTCTTC
12	TRBV12-3/TRBV12-4	TRBD1	few	TRBJ1-2	CASSPGDSGYTF	TGTGCCAGCAGTCCGGGGGACAGCGGCTACACCTTC
14	TRBV20-1	NA	NA	TRBJ2-1	CSARDVPAGNEQFF	TGCAGTGCTAGAGACGTCCCGGCGGGTAATGAGCAGTTCTTC
15	TRBV4-3	TRBD2	NA	TRBJ2-3	CASSQEISGADTQYF	TGCGCCAGCAGCCAGGAGATCAGCGGGGCAGATACGCAGTATTTT
16	TRBV7-6	TRBD1	few	TRBJ1-5	CASSLGDRGHNQPQHF	TGTGCCAGCAGCTTAGGGGACAGGGGGCATAATCAGCCCCAGCATTTT
13	TRBV7-2	NA	many	TRBJ2-2	CASSSRGTGELFF	TGTGCCAGCAGCTCTCGGGGCACCGGGGAGCTGTTTTTT
14	TRBV7-9	NA	NA	TRBJ1-6	CASSLTGHISPLHF	TGTGCCAGCAGCCTTACAGGGCACATTTCGCCCCTCCACTTT
13	TRBV27	NA	NA	TRBJ2-3	CASKSRGSDTQYF	TGTGCCAGCAAGAGCCGGGGGAGTGATACGCAGTATTTT
14	TRBV12-5	NA	few	TRBJ2-4	CASGSGLAKNIQYF	TGTGCTAGTGGTTCCGGACTAGCCAAAAACATTCAGTACTTC
17	TRBV10-1	TRBD2	NA	TRBJ2-5	CASSDGEGLAGGETQYF	TGCGCCAGCAGTGACGGCGAAGGACTAGCGGGAGGAGAGACCCAGTACTTC
13	TRBV20-1	NA	few	TRBJ1-6	CSASGEVDSPLHF	TGCAGTGCTTCAGGGGAGGTGGATTCACCCCTCCACTTT
13	TRBV7-2	NA	many	TRBJ2-3	CASSPPWADTQYF	TGTGCCAGCAGCCCCCCTTGGGCAGATACGCAGTATTTT
16	TRBV12-3/TRBV12-4	TRBD1	many	TRBJ1-2	CASDGRGRGLNYGYTF	TGTGCCAGCGACGGGCGGGGCAGGGGGCTTAACTATGGCTACACCTTC
13	TRBV18	TRBD1	NA	TRBJ2-3	CATGDRETDTQYF	TGTGCCACCGGGGACAGGGAAACAGATACGCAGTATTTT
15	TRBV2	NA	few	TRBJ1-6	CASCLQGSFSSPLHF	TGTGCCAGCTGCCTACAGGGAAGTTTTAGTTCACCCCTCCACTTT
14	TRBV5-4	TRBD1	NA	TRBJ1-4	CASSLGGAKEKLFF	TGTGCCAGCAGCCTAGGGGGCGCAAAGGAAAAACTGTTTTTT
16	TRBV12-3/TRBV12-4	TRBD1	NA	TRBJ1-1	CASRGDRVSVNTEAFF	TGTGCCAGCAGGGGCGACAGGGTTTCGGTGAACACTGAAGCTTTCTTT
14	TRBV4-3	TRBD2	NA	TRBJ2-5	CASSQVALAETQYF	TGCGCCAGCAGCCAAGTCGCGCTAGCGGAAACCCAGTACTTC
14	TRBV7-9	NA	many	TRBJ2-5	CASNNGWGEETQYF	TGTGCCAGCAACAACGGCTGGGGGGAAGAGACCCAGTACTTC
17	TRBV12-3/TRBV12-4	NA	many	TRBJ2-2	CASSHWGGDINTGELFF	TGTGCCAGCAGTCATTGGGGGGGGGACATTAACACCGGGGAGCTGTTTTTT
13	TRBV12-3/TRBV12-4	NA	NA	TRBJ2-7	CASSFAGTGEQYF	TGTGCCAGCAGTTTTGCGGGAACGGGCGAGCAGTACTTC
18	TRBV6-1	NA	few	TRBJ2-6	CATAAGRGGGPGANVLTF	TGTGCCACCGCGGCGGGGAGGGGCGGGGGCCCTGGGGCCAACGTCCTGACTTTC
13	TRBV4-3	NA	NA	TRBJ2-5	CASSQVLEETQYF	TGCGCCAGCAGCCAAGTGTTGGAAGAGACCCAGTACTTC
15	TRBV20-1	TRBD1	few	TRBJ1-5	CSATTSRTGLQPQHF	TGCAGTGCCACTACAAGTAGGACAGGGTTACAGCCCCAGCATTTT
15	TRBV2	NA	many	TRBJ2-2	CASSEYAGTTGELFF	TGTGCCAGCAGTGAATATGCAGGGACCACCGGGGAGCTGTTTTTT
13	TRBV7-9	NA	NA	TRBJ2-7	CASSPPRRYEQYF	TGTGCCAGCAGCCCCCCGAGGCGTTACGAGCAGTACTTC
17	TRBV2	TRBD2	few	TRBJ2-3	CASRRGLAGVGTDTQYF	TGTGCCAGCAGGAGGGGACTAGCGGGAGTTGGCACAGATACGCAGTATTTT
15	TRBV27	NA	few	TRBJ2-1	CASSLRRGVLHEQFF	TGTGCCAGCAGTCTCCGGAGAGGGGTTTTGCATGAGCAGTTCTTC
12	TRBV10-3	TRBD1	NA	TRBJ2-7	CATGQGSYEQYF	TGTGCCACCGGACAGGGCTCCTACGAGCAGTACTTC
14	TRBV4-3	NA	NA	TRBJ2-2	CASSQAHNTGELFF	TGCGCCAGCAGCCAAGCGCATAACACCGGGGAGCTGTTTTTT
15	TRBV6-2/TRBV6-3	TRBD2	NA	TRBJ2-7	CASTPVAGGRYEQYF	TGTGCCAGCACCCCTGTAGCGGGGGGCCGCTACGAGCAGTACTTC
13	TRBV12-3/TRBV12-4	NA	NA	TRBJ1-5	CASTQSINQPQHF	TGTGCCAGCACCCAGTCCATTAATCAGCCCCAGCATTTT
13	TRBV7-9	TRBD1	few	TRBJ1-1	CASSQTGWTEAFF	TGTGCCAGCAGCCAGACAGGGTGGACTGAAGCTTTCTTT
13	TRBV6-2/TRBV6-3	TRBD1	NA	TRBJ1-1	CASSPPQGRGAFF	TGTGCCAGCAGTCCCCCACAGGGGAGGGGAGCTTTCTTT
16	TRBV15	TRBD2	few	TRBJ2-1	CATSRDLIAGGLEQFF	TGTGCCACCAGCAGAGATTTGATAGCGGGAGGTCTTGAGCAGTTCTTC
16	TRBV28	NA	many	TRBJ1-3	CASTTQSVNSGNTIYF	TGTGCCAGCACCACACAGTCGGTGAACTCTGGAAACACCATATATTTT
15	TRBV19	TRBD2	NA	TRBJ2-7	CASAPTGTIRDEQYF	TGTGCCAGTGCCCCGACCGGGACTATAAGGGACGAGCAGTACTTC
15	TRBV2	TRBD2	NA	TRBJ2-5	CASSGAGGVRETQYF	TGTGCCAGCAGTGGTGCGGGAGGGGTAAGAGAGACCCAGTACTTC
13	TRBV7-9	NA	NA	TRBJ2-7	CASSPVLGREQYF	TGTGCCAGCAGCCCCGTACTGGGGAGGGAGCAGTACTTC
17	TRBV5-6	TRBD1	few	TRBJ1-2	CASSPLGGDRINYGYTF	TGTGCCAGCAGCCCCCTGGGCGGGGACAGAATTAACTATGGCTACACCTTC